The clone carrying this T cell receptor beta chain was detected a few times. Its antigen remains unknown. This sample is drawn from a study of regulatory T cells in long-lasting Graves disease. The study's findings and limits: The researchers studied only peripheral blood, not thyroid tissue. Persistent Graves' patients showed less TCR diversity than newly diagnosed patients showed. TRBV28 was favored in persistent disease, as were TRBJ1-2 and TRBJ2-5.

Time point noted: newly diagnosed GD, antithyroid drugs for less than 3 months. PBMC RNA served as the TCR library source. In Xi'an, China, an endocrinology department was the source of patients. CDR3-region Arm-PCR and iRepertoire HTBI primers produced the TCR beta libraries. TCRdb re-derived calls from the multiplex PCR reads in MiXCR, one entry per CDR3 protein. The sample yields 200,000 to 250,000 distinct CDR3 sequences, around 20% seen once. V lost 7 bases, J lost 7 bases, and 10 bases lay in between. The CDR3 has 11 residues. CDR1 is MNHNS and CDR2 is SASEGT in the germline V gene. The rearrangement joins TRBV6-1 to TRBJ1-2; no reliable D call. The source material was peripheral blood mononuclear cells (PBMCs), sampled at new diagnosis, from a patient treated with antithyroid drugs. The clonotype originates from a female donor with Graves disease. The CDR3 is CASTGGGGYTF. In nucleotides, the CDR3 is TGTGCCAGCACAGGTGGCGGTGGCTACACCTTC.